This entry describes one T cell receptor (beta chain). This record comes from a study of blood T cell repertoires in COVID-19. The data were produced by immunoSEQ multiplex PCR, yet TCRdb's version contains in-frame clones alone and is incomplete. The repertoire holds more than 200,000 clones, with more than 75% as singletons. This receptor was obtained from a woman aged 45-60 years who had recovered from COVID-19. The sample consisted of PBMCs or T cells enriched from blood (not recorded which).

CDR3 protein: CASSQQGTGNTIYF. The DNA of the CDR3 is TGTGCCAGCAGCCAACAGGGCACTGGAAACACCATATATTTT. The rearrangement joins TRBV27 to TRBJ1-3; maybe TRBD1 (6 bases). Germline V gene sequence: CDR1 MNHEY, CDR2 SMNVEV (reference sequence). This CDR3 spans 14 amino acids. V shed 6 bases and J shed 2 bases, with 11 bases lying between them.